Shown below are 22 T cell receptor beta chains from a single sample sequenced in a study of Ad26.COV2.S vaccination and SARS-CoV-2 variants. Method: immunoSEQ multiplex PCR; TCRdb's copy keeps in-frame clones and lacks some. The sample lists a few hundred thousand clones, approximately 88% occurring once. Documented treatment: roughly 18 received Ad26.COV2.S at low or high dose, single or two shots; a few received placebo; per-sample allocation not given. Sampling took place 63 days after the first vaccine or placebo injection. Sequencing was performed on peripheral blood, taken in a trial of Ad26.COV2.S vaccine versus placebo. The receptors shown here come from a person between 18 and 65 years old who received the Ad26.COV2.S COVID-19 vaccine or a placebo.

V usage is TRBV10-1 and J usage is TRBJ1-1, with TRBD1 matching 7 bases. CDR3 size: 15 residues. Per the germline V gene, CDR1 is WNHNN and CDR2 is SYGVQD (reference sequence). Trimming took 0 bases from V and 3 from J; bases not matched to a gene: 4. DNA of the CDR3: TGCGCCAGCAGTGAGTCGGGCAGGGGGGACACTGAAGCTTTCTTT. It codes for CASSESGRGDTEAFF.

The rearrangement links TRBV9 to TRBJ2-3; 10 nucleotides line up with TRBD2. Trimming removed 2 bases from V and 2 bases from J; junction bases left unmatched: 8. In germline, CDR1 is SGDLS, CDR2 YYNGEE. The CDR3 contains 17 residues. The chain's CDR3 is CASSVQAGGPFTDTQYF. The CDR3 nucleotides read TGTGCCAGCAGCGTTCAAGCGGGGGGGCCTTTCACAGATACGCAGTATTTT.

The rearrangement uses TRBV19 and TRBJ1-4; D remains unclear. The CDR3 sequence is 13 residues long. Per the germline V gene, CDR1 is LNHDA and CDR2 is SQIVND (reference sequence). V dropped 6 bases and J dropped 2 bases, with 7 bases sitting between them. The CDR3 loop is CASRGLTNEKLFF. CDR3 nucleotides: TGTGCCAGTAGAGGACTCACTAATGAAAAACTGTTTTTT.

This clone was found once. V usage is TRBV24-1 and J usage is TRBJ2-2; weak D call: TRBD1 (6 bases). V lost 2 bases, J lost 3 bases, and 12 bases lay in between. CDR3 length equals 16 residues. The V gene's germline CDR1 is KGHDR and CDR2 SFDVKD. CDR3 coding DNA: TGTGCCACCAGTGATTGGAGGACAGCCGACACCGGGGAGCTGTTTTTT. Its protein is CATSDWRTADTGELFF.

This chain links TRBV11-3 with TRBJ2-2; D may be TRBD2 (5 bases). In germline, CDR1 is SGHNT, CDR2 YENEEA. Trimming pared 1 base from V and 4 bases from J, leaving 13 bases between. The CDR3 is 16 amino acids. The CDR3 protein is CASSLGEPESTGELFF. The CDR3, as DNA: TGTGCCAGCAGCTTAGGGGAGCCAGAATCCACCGGGGAGCTGTTTTTT.

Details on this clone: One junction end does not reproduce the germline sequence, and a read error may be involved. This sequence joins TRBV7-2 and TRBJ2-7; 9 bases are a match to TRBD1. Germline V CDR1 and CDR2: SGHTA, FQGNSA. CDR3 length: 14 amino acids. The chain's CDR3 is CVSSARQGVYEQYF. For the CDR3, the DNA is TGTGTCAGCAGCGCCCGACAGGGGGTATACGAGCAGTACTTC.

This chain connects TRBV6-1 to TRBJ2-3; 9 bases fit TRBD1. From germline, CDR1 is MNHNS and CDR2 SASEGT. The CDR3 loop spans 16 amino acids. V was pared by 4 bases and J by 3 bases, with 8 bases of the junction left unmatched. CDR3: CASSVGVGQGTDTQYF. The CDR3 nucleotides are TGTGCCAGCAGTGTGGGCGTCGGACAGGGGACAGATACGCAGTATTTT.

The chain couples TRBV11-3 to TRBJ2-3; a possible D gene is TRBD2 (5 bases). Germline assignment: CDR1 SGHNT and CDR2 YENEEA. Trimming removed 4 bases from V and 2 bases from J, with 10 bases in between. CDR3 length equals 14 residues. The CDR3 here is CASSSPDYTDTQYF. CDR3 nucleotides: TGTGCCAGCAGCTCCCCTGACTACACAGATACGCAGTATTTT.

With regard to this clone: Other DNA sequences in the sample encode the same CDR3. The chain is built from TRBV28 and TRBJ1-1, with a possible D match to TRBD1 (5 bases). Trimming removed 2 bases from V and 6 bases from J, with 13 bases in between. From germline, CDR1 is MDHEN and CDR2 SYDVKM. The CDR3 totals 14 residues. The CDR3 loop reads CASSLVRESAEAFF. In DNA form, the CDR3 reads TGTGCCAGCAGTTTAGTCAGGGAGAGCGCTGAAGCTTTCTTT.

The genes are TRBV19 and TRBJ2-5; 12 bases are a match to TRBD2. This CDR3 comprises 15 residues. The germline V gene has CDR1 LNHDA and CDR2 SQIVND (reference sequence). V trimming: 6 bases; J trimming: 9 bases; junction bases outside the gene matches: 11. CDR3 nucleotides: TGTGCCAGTAGCCGCCCCACTAGCGGGGGGAGTCCCCAGTACTTC. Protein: CASSRPTSGGSPQYF.

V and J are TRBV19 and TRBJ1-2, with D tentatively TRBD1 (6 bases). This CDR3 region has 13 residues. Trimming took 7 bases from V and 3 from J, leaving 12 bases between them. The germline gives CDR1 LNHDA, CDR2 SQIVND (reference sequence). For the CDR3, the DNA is TGTGCCAGTACCAATACAGGGTACTATGGCTACACCTTC. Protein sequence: CASTNTGYYGYTF.

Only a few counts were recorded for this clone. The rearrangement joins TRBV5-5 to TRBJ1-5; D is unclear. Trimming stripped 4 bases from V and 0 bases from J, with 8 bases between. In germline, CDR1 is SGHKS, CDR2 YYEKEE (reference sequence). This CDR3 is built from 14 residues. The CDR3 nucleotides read TGTGCCAGCAGCCCGGAGTATAGCAATCAGCCCCAGCATTTT. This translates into CASSPEYSNQPQHF.

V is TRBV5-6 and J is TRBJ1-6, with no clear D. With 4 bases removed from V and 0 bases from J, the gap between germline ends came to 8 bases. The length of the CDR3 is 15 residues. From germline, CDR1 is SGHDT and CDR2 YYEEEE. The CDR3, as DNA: TGTGCCAGCAGCGGCCGGGACTCCTATAATTCACCCCTCCACTTT. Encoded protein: CASSGRDSYNSPLHF.

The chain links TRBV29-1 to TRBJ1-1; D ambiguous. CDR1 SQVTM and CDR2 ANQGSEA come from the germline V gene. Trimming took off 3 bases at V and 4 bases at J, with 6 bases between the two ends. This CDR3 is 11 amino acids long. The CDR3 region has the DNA TGCAGCGTTGATGAGGGCACTGAAGCTTTCTTT. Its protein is CSVDEGTEAFF. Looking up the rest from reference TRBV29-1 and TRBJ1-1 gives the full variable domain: SAVISQKPSRDICQRGTSLTIQCQVDSQVTMMFWYRQQPGQSLTLIATANQGSEATYESGFVIDKFPISRPNLTFSTLTVSNMSPEDSSIYLCSVDEGTEAFFGQGTRLTVV.

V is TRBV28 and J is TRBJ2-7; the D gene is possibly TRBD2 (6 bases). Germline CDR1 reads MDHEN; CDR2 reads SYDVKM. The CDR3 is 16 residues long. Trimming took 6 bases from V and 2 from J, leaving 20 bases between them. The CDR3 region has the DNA TGTGCCAGCAGCCCTGGCGGGGAGGAGGGTACCTACGAGCAGTACTTC. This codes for CASSPGGEEGTYEQYF.

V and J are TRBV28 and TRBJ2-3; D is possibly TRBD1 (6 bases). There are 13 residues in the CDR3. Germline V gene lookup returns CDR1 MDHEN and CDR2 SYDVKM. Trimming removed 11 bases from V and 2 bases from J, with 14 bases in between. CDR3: CAGSQGHTDTQYF. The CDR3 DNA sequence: TGTGCCGGGTCCCAGGGGCACACAGATACGCAGTATTTT.

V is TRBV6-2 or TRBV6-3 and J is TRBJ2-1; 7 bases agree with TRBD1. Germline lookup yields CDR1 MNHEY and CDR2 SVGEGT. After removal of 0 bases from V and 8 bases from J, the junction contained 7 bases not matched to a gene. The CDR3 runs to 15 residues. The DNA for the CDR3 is TGTGCCAGCAGTTACTCGAGGGGGCGCGGACATGAGCAGTTCTTC. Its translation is CASSYSRGRGHEQFF.

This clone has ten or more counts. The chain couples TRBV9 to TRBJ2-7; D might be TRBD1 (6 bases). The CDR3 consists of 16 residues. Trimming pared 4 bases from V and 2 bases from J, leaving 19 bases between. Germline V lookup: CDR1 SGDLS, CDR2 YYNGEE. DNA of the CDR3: TGTGCCAGCAGCCCACAGACAGGTTCGGGCACCTACGAGCAGTACTTC. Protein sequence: CASSPQTGSGTYEQYF.

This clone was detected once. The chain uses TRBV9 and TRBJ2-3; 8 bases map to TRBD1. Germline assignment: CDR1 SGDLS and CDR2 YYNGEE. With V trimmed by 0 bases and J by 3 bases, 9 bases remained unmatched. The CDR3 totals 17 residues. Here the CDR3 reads CASSVAGNRGETDTQYF. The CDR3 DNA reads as TGTGCCAGCAGCGTAGCTGGTAACAGGGGGGAAACAGATACGCAGTATTTT.

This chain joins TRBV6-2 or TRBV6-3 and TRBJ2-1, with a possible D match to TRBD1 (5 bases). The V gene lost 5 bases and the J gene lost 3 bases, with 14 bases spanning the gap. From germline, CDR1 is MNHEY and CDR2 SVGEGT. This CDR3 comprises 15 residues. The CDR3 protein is CASSPRQTLYNEQFF. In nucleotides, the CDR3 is TGTGCCAGCAGTCCAAGACAGACCCTCTACAATGAGCAGTTCTTC.

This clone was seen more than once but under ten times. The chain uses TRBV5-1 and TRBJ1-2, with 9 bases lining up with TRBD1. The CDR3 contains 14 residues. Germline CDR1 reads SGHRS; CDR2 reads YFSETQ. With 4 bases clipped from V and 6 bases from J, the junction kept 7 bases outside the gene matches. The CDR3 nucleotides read TGCGCCAGCAGCCCCCCCGGGACAGGGAATGGCTACACCTTC. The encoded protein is CASSPPGTGNGYTF. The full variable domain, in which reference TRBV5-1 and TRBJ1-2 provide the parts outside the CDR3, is KAGVTQTPRYLIKTRGQQVTLSCSPISGHRSVSWYQQTPGQGLQFLFEYFSETQRNKGNFPGRFSGRQFSNSRSEMNVSTLELGDSALYLCASSPPGTGNGYTFGSGTRLTVV.

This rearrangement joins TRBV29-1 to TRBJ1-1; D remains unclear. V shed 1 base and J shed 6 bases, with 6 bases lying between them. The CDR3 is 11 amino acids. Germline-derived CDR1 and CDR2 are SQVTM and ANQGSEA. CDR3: CSVEGPSEAFF. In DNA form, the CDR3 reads TGCAGCGTTGAAGGACCCTCTGAAGCTTTCTTT.